These 9 T cell receptor beta chains came from one sample sequenced in a study of blood T cell repertoires in COVID-19. TCRdb's table, derived via immunoSEQ multiplex PCR, lists solely in-frame clones and lacks some. The profile shows approximately 100,000 clones, roughly 80% of them singletons. Sequencing was carried out using peripheral blood. The source of these receptors is a man aged 65-85 years with active or convalescent COVID-19.

The genes are TRBV6-1 and TRBJ1-1; 9 bases are shared with TRBD1. After removal of 3 bases from V and 1 base from J, the junction contained 6 bases not matched to a gene. CDR1 is MNHNS, CDR2 SASEGT, per germline. This CDR3 spans 16 amino acids. The CDR3 sequence is CASSEWDRATNTEAFF. In nucleotides, the CDR3 is TGTGCCAGCAGTGAGTGGGACAGGGCTACGAACACTGAAGCTTTCTTT.

The chain carries TRBV5-1 and TRBJ2-3; 8 positions match TRBD2. This CDR3 comprises 17 residues. After removal of 4 bases from V and 5 bases from J, the junction contained 15 bases not matched to a gene. From germline, CDR1 is SGHRS and CDR2 YFSETQ. CDR3 loop: CASSPPTSGLGGDTQYF. As DNA, the CDR3 is TGCGCCAGCAGCCCCCCAACTAGCGGCCTGGGGGGAGATACGCAGTATTTT.

The chain employs TRBV19 and TRBJ1-5; 8 bases are shared with TRBD1. The CDR3 runs to 14 residues. Germline V gene lookup returns CDR1 LNHDA and CDR2 SQIVND (reference sequence). V lost 8 bases and J lost 6; bases outside the gene matches: 9. CDR3 in DNA: TGTGCCAGTCGCGGACAGGGTTTTTCTCAGCCCCAGCATTTT. Its translation is CASRGQGFSQPQHF. The whole variable domain, filled in from reference TRBV19 and TRBJ1-5, reads DGGITQSPKYLFRKEGQNVTLSCEQNLNHDAMYWYRQDPGQGLRLIYYSQIVNDFQKGDIAEGYSVSREKKESFPLTVTSAQKNPTAFYLCASRGQGFSQPQHFGDGTRLSIL.

This chain connects TRBV19 to TRBJ1-2; 10 bases are shared with TRBD1. The V and J ends lost 5 bases and 4 bases, in that order; junction bases with no gene match: 10. The CDR3 has 16 amino acids. Germline loops: CDR1 LNHDA, CDR2 SQIVND (reference sequence). This chain's CDR3 is CASSPPTGGGGYGYTF. The CDR3 DNA follows: TGTGCCAGTAGTCCACCGACAGGGGGCGGTGGCTATGGCTACACCTTC.

The chain couples TRBV10-3 to TRBJ2-3; 7 nucleotides align to TRBD2. V lost 5 bases, J lost 0 bases, and 8 bases stayed unmatched. Germline V lookup: CDR1 ENHRY, CDR2 SYGVKD. This CDR3 has 16 amino acids. CDR3 protein: CAISTTTSASTDTQYF. DNA for the CDR3: TGTGCCATCAGTACGACCACTAGCGCAAGCACAGATACGCAGTATTTT.

The rearrangement joins TRBV4-2 to TRBJ1-1; D perhaps matches TRBD1 (6 bases). Deletions cut 0 bases from V and 1 base from J, with 12 bases between. Germline V gene lookup returns CDR1 LGHNA and CDR2 YNFKEQ. This CDR3 region has 16 residues. The CDR3 loop is CASSQDIRQENTEAFF. CDR3 in DNA: TGTGCCAGCAGCCAAGATATACGACAGGAGAACACTGAAGCTTTCTTT.

The V gene is TRBV3-1 (or the pseudogene TRBV3-2), the J gene TRBJ2-7, with 7 bases that match TRBD2. With V trimmed by 1 base and J by 0 bases, 9 bases remained unmatched. The germline V gene encodes CDR1 LGHDT and CDR2 YNNKEL (reference sequence). The CDR3 runs to 17 residues. The CDR3 nucleotides read TGTGCCAGCAGCCAAGCTTTCGGACTAGGGTCCTCCTACGAGCAGTACTTC. Translation: CASSQAFGLGSSYEQYF.

The gene calls are TRBV6-2 or TRBV6-3 and TRBJ2-1, with D possibly being TRBD1 (5 bases). Per germline, CDR1 MNHEY and CDR2 SVGEGT. V was trimmed by 6 bases and J by 4 bases, leaving 16 bases between them. There are 15 residues in the CDR3. CDR3 sequence reads: CASSRMGYRYNEQFF. CDR3 coding DNA: TGTGCCAGCAGCCGAATGGGGTACAGGTACAATGAGCAGTTCTTC.

In the case of this clone: At one of its ends the junction is not consistent with the germline gene, which may arise from a read error. The chain links TRBV6-5 to TRBJ2-2; D possibly corresponds to TRBD2 (6 bases). CDR3 length: 14 residues. Germline V gene sequence: CDR1 MNHEY, CDR2 SVGAGI. The chain's CDR3 is CASIYTGGTGELFF. CDR3 sequence (DNA): TGTGCCAGCATTTACACCGGGGGCACCGGGGAGCTGTTTTTT.